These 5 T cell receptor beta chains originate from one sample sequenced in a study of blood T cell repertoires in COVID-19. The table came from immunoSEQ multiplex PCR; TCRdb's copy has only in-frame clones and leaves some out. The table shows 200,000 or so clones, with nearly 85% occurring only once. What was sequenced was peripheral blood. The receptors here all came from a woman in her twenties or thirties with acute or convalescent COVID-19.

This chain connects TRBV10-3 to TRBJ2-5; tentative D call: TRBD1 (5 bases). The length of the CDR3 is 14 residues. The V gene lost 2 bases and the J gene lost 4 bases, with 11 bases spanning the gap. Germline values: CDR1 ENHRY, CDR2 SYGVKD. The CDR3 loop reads CAISEGQGGETQYF. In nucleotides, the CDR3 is TGTGCCATCAGTGAGGGCCAGGGTGGAGAGACCCAGTACTTC.

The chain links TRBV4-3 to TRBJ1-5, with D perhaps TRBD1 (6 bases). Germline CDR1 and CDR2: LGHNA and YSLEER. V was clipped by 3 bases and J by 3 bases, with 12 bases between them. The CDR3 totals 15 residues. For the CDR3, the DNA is TGCGCCAGCAGCCAGAGCGGGACAACCAATCAGCCCCAGCATTTT. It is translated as CASSQSGTTNQPQHF.

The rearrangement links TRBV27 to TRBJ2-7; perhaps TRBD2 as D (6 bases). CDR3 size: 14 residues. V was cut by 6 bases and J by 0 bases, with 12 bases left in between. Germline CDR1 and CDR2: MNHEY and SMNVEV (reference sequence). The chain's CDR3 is CASSGSLSSYEQYF. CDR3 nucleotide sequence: TGTGCCAGCAGCGGGAGTTTGAGCTCCTACGAGCAGTACTTC.

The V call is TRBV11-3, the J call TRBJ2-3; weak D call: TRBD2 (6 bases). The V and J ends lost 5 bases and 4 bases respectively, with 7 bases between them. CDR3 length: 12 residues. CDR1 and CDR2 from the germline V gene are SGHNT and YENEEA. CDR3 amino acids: CASSPGADTQYF. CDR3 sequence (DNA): TGTGCCAGCAGCCCGGGGGCAGATACGCAGTATTTT.

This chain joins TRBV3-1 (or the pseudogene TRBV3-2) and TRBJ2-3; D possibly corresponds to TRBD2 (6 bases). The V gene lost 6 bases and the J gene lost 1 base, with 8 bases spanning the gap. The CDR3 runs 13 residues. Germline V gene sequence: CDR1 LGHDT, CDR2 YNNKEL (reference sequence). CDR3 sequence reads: CASRGGGTDTQYF. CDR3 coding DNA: TGTGCCAGCAGGGGGGGTGGCACAGATACGCAGTATTTT.